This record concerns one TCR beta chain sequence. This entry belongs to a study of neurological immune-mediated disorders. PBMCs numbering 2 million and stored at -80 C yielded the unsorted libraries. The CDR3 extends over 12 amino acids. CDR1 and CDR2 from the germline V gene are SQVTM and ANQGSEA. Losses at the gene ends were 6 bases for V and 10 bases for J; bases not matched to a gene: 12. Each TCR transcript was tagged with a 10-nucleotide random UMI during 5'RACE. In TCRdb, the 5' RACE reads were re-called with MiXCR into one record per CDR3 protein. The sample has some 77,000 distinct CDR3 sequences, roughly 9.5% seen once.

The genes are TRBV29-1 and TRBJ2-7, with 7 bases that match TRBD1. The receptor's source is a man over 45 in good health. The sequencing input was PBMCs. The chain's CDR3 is CSVRTGLGDQYF. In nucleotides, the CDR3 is TGCAGCGTGAGGACAGGATTGGGCGACCAGTACTTC.